This T cell receptor (beta chain) was profiled in a study of blood T cell repertoires in COVID-19. Study details: In each case, the material was cDNA or gDNA derived from T cells, B-cell-depleted T cells, or PBMCs.

CDR1 SGHDT and CDR2 YYEEEE come from the germline V gene. The CDR3 is 14 residues long. V was shortened by 2 bases and J by 2 bases, with 10 bases between the two germline ends. Authors' data handling: It was from reference gene primer amplification that nucleated cell counts were estimated. Only in-frame clones appear in the TCRdb table, and some are missing; sequencing was by immunoSEQ multiplex PCR. The V and J calls and clone size come from that table; D and trimming were worked out from the DNA. The repertoire consists of roughly 100,000 clones, with approximately 80% occurring once and the leading ten covering around 7%.

The V call is TRBV5-6, the J call TRBJ1-1; D possibly corresponds to TRBD1 (6 bases). Sequencing was done on a sample of peripheral blood. This TCR was sampled from a man between 65 and 85 years old with acute or convalescent COVID-19. The CDR3 DNA reads as TGTGCCAGCAGCTTCGGGACAAGTAACACTGAAGCTTTCTTT. Its translation: CASSFGTSNTEAFF.